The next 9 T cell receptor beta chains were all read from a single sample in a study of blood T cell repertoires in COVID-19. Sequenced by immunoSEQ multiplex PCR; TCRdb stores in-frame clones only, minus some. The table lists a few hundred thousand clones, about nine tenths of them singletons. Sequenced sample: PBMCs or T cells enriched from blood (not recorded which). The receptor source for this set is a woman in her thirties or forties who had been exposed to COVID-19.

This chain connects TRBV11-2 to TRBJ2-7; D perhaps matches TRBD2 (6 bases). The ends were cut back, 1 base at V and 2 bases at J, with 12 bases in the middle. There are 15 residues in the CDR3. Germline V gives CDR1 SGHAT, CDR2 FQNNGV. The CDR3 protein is CASSLGLVGPYEQYF. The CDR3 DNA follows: TGTGCCAGCAGCTTAGGACTAGTGGGCCCCTACGAGCAGTACTTC.

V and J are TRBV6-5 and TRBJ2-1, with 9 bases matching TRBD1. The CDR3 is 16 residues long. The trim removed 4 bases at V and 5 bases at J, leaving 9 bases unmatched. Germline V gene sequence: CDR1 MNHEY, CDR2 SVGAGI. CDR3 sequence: CASSWVWTGADNEQFF. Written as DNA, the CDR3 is TGTGCCAGCAGTTGGGTTTGGACAGGGGCCGACAATGAGCAGTTCTTC.

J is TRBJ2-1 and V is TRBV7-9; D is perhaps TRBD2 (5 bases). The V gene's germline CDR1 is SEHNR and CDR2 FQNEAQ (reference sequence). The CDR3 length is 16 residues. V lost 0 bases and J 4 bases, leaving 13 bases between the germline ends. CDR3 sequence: CASSLAGNTPYNEQFF. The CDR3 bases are TGTGCCAGCAGCTTAGCCGGGAACACCCCTTACAATGAGCAGTTCTTC.

CDR3 coding DNA: TGCGCCAGCAGTGACGTCCTGGGACTAGCGGGGGGAAGCTCCTACAATGAGCAGTTCTTC. It encodes CASSDVLGLAGGSSYNEQFF. This chain uses TRBV10-2 with TRBJ2-1; 15 bases line up with TRBD2. The V and J ends lost 3 bases and 0 bases, in that order; junction bases with no gene match: 9. The CDR3 is 20 residues long. CDR1 WSHSY and CDR2 SAAADI come from the germline V gene.

The CDR3 reads CASSPRIGPGIPGELFF. The CDR3 DNA follows: TGTGCCAGCAGCCCACGAATCGGTCCAGGGATTCCCGGGGAGCTGTTTTTT. The chain joins TRBV9 to TRBJ2-2, with D possibly being TRBD1 (5 bases). V lost 4 bases to trimming and J lost 6 bases, with 22 bases between them. The CDR3 contains 17 residues. CDR1 and CDR2 (germline): SGDLS, YYNGEE.

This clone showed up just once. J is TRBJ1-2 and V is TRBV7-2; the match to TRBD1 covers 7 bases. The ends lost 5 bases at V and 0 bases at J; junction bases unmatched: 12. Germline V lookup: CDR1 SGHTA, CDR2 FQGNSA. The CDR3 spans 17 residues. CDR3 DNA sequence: TGTGCCAGCAGCCCCCGGGACAGCTTACAAGCTAACTATGGCTACACCTTC. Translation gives CASSPRDSLQANYGYTF. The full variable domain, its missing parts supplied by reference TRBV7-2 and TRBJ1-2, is GAGVSQSPSNKVTEKGKDVELRCDPISGHTALYWYRQSLGQGLEFLIYFQGNSAPDKSGLPSDRFSAERTGGSVSTLTIQRTQQEDSAVYLCASSPRDSLQANYGYTFGSGTRLTVV.

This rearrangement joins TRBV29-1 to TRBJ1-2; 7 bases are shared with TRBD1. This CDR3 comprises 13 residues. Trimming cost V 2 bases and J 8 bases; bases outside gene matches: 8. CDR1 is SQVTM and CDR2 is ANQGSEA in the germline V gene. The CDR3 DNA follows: TGCAGCGTTGAAACTGAGGGGGCAGGGGGCTACACCTTC. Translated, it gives CSVETEGAGGYTF.

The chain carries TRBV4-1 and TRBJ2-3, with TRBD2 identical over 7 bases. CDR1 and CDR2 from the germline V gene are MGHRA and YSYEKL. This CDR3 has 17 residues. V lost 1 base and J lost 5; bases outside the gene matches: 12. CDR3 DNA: TGCGCCAGCAGCCAAGCCCAGCGGGATTATCTAAAAGATACGCAGTATTTT. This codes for CASSQAQRDYLKDTQYF.

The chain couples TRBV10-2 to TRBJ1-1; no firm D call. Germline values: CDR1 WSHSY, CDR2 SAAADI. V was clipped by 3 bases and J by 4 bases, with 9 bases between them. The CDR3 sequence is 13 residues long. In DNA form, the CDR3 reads TGCGCCAGCAGTGACCCGGGGATCACTGAAGCTTTCTTT. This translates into CASSDPGITEAFF.